The 23 T cell receptor beta chains listed next were all sequenced from one sample in a study of blood T cell repertoires in COVID-19. Clones were sequenced by immunoSEQ multiplex PCR, and TCRdb holds only the in-frame ones, with some missing. The sample contains hundreds of thousands of clones, about nine tenths of which appear only once. Sequences were obtained from PBMCs or T cells enriched from blood (not recorded which). Every receptor here comes from a man aged 25 to 40 who had recovered from COVID-19.

The chain combines TRBV6-5 with TRBJ2-3; TRBD2 matches at 11 bases. Per the germline V gene, CDR1 is MNHEY and CDR2 is SVGAGI. This CDR3 has 16 residues. V shed 2 bases, J shed 2 bases, and the junction held 3 bases outside the gene matches. The CDR3 protein is CASSYLAGGFTDTQYF. The CDR3 bases are TGTGCCAGCAGTTACCTAGCGGGAGGTTTCACAGATACGCAGTATTTT.

The rearrangement uses TRBV5-6 and TRBJ2-3, with 11 nucleotides matching TRBD2. V lost 1 base and J lost 5; bases outside the gene matches: 6. CDR1 and CDR2 from the germline V gene are SGHDT and YYEEEE. The CDR3 has 16 residues. CDR3 coding DNA: TGTGCCAGCAGCTTGTCGGCTAGCGGGGGGCGAGATACGCAGTATTTT. This sequence encodes CASSLSASGGRDTQYF.

The chain uses TRBV19 and TRBJ2-7, with 7 bases aligning to TRBD1. The junction had 5 bases not matched to a gene; V was cut back by 3 bases and J by 3 bases. CDR1 and CDR2 (germline): LNHDA, SQIVND (reference sequence). The CDR3 extends over 14 amino acids. The CDR3 loop reads CASSIGTENYEQYF. The DNA of the CDR3 is TGTGCCAGTAGTATTGGGACAGAAAACTACGAGCAGTACTTC.

The chain is built from TRBV11-3 and TRBJ2-5; 9 bases map to TRBD1. Germline V lookup: CDR1 SGHNT, CDR2 YENEEA. This CDR3 spans 17 amino acids. Trimming at V came to 0 bases and at J to 8 bases, leaving 13 bases not matched to a gene. CDR3 DNA sequence: TGTGCCAGCAGCTTAGATATAGGTGGGACAGGGTTTGTAACCCAGTACTTC. Encoded protein: CASSLDIGGTGFVTQYF.

V is TRBV7-2 and J is TRBJ1-6, with D unclear. V shed 5 bases and J shed 7 bases, with 12 bases lying between them. In germline, CDR1 is SGHTA, CDR2 FQGNSA. The CDR3 length is 14 residues. The CDR3 is CASSAREPNSPLHF. In DNA, the CDR3 is TGTGCCAGCAGCGCCCGGGAGCCGAATTCACCCCTCCACTTT.

The chain recombines TRBV4-1 with TRBJ2-1, with a possible D match to TRBD2 (6 bases). Trimming took 3 bases from V and 10 from J, leaving 10 bases between them. The CDR3 spans 12 residues. Per the germline V gene, CDR1 is MGHRA and CDR2 is YSYEKL. The CDR3 DNA is TGCGCCAGCAGCCATCCGGCGGGAGAGCAGTTCTTC. As protein: CASSHPAGEQFF.

The chain's CDR3 is CASSLGGLATEAFF. CDR3 bases: TGTGCCAGCAGTTTGGGAGGGTTGGCCACTGAAGCTTTCTTT. This rearrangement joins TRBV27 to TRBJ1-1; unclear D gene. The CDR3 loop spans 14 amino acids. Germline loops: CDR1 MNHEY, CDR2 SMNVEV (reference sequence). V was cut by 3 bases and J by 4 bases, with 12 bases left in between.

This chain joins TRBV21-1 and TRBJ2-6; the table's D call of TRBD2 was not tested on the DNA. TRBV21-1 corresponds to a pseudogene. This CDR3 region has 18 residues. The CDR3 DNA is TGTGCCAGCAGCCCCGGACTAGCGGCAAGCTCTGGGGCCAACGTCCTGACTTTC. Amino acids: CASSPGLAASSGANVLTF.

The J gene is TRBJ2-1, the V gene TRBV5-1; 10 bases line up with TRBD1. The ends lost 1 base at V and 5 bases at J; junction bases unmatched: 3. The CDR3 is 15 amino acids. Germline V gene data show CDR1 as SGHRS and CDR2 as YFSETQ. CDR3 region: CASSLKGQGNNEQFF. The DNA of the CDR3 is TGCGCCAGCAGCTTGAAGGGACAGGGGAACAATGAGCAGTTCTTC.

The rearrangement uses TRBV7-8 and TRBJ1-3; 7 positions agree with TRBD1. CDR1 and CDR2 (germline): SGHVS, FQNEAQ. The V gene end was trimmed by 5 bases and the J gene end by 7 bases; junction bases not matched to a gene: 11. The CDR3 sequence is 15 residues long. The CDR3, as DNA: TGTGCCAGCAGCCCGCCTGGGACAGAACGGAACACCATATATTTT. Its protein product is CASSPPGTERNTIYF. The full variable domain, rest sourced from reference TRBV7-8 and TRBJ1-3, is GAGVSQSPRYKVAKRGQDVALRCDPISGHVSLFWYQQALGQGPEFLTYFQNEAQLDKSGLPSDRFFAERPEGSVSTLKIQRTQQEDSAVYLCASSPPGTERNTIYFGEGSWLTVV.

This clone was seen only a few times. The CDR3, as DNA: TGTGCCAGCTCGCCCGAAGACAGGGTGATTCACACCGGGGAGCTGTTTTTT. Protein sequence: CASSPEDRVIHTGELFF. The chain combines TRBV18 with TRBJ2-2, with 7 bases fitting TRBD1. The CDR3 consists of 17 residues. Germline V lookup: CDR1 KGHSH, CDR2 LQKENI. V was clipped by 6 bases and J by 3 bases; unmatched bases: 13.

The count of this clone is one. The chain combines TRBV5-4 with TRBJ2-5; TRBD1 might be the D (8 bases). The V gene's germline CDR1 is SGHNT and CDR2 YYREEE (reference sequence). This CDR3 has 14 residues. Trimming removed 0 bases at V and 5 bases at J, with 11 bases between. CDR3 loop: CASSLDRGGETQYF. The CDR3 bases are TGTGCCAGCAGCTTGGACAGGGGGGGGGAGACCCAGTACTTC.

The chain has TRBV5-5 and TRBJ1-1; a possible D gene is TRBD1 (6 bases). This CDR3 has 13 residues. CDR1 is SGHKS, CDR2 YYEKEE, per germline (reference sequence). Between the trimmed V and J ends, which lost 3 bases and 5 bases, there was a span of 11 bases. The CDR3 protein is CASSSWTATEAFF. The CDR3 DNA is TGTGCCAGCAGCTCGTGGACAGCGACTGAAGCTTTCTTT.

This clone was counted a few times. The V call is TRBV29-1, the J call TRBJ2-7; D is ambiguous. This CDR3 is built from 13 residues. Trimming took 4 bases from V and 6 from J, leaving 16 bases between them. Per the germline V gene, CDR1 is SQVTM and CDR2 is ANQGSEA. CDR3 protein: CSVGVSGQGEQYF. For the CDR3, the DNA is TGCAGCGTTGGAGTCTCGGGTCAAGGCGAGCAGTACTTC.

The chain uses TRBV5-1 and TRBJ2-3, with 7 bases fitting TRBD2. CDR1 SGHRS and CDR2 YFSETQ come from the germline V gene. The V segment lost 3 bases and the J segment 0 bases; nucleotides outside the gene matches: 7. This CDR3 has 16 amino acids. Written as DNA, the CDR3 is TGCGCCAGCAGCTCGCCCAGCGGGAAAAGCACAGATACGCAGTATTTT. Translation gives CASSSPSGKSTDTQYF.

The gene calls are TRBV29-1 and TRBJ2-7; D is possibly TRBD1 (6 bases). CDR1 is SQVTM, CDR2 ANQGSEA, per germline. This CDR3 is 14 amino acids long. V was cut by 4 bases and J by 2 bases, with 15 bases left in between. The chain's CDR3 is CSVALTGIPYEQYF. In DNA, the CDR3 is TGCAGCGTTGCTCTTACAGGGATACCCTACGAGCAGTACTTC.

The V gene is TRBV28, the J gene TRBJ2-1; D not certain. CDR1 MDHEN and CDR2 SYDVKM come from the germline V gene. CDR3 length equals 11 residues. The V and J ends lost 11 bases and 7 bases respectively, with 12 bases between them. CDR3 nucleotides: TGTGCCGTATCAGTACAGAATGAGCAGTTCTTC. Translating gives CAVSVQNEQFF.

The chain employs TRBV29-1 and TRBJ1-2; no clear D. The CDR3 consists of 11 residues. Germline assignment: CDR1 SQVTM and CDR2 ANQGSEA. V was trimmed by 4 bases and J by 8 bases, leaving 11 bases between them. CDR3 coding DNA: TGCAGCGTTGGCAGTCTAGGCGGCTACACCTTC. Its protein is CSVGSLGGYTF.

The chain combines TRBV7-2 with TRBJ1-1; D is undetermined. The germline CDR1 and CDR2 sequences are SGHTA and FQGNSA. The CDR3 totals 10 residues. V lost 11 bases to trimming and J lost 6 bases, with 10 bases between them. CDR3: CAPIPPEAFF. In nucleotides, the CDR3 is TGTGCCCCCATCCCCCCTGAAGCTTTCTTT.

Points on this clone: A read error may account for a junction end that differs from germline. The rearrangement joins TRBV2 to TRBJ1-2; 8 bases agree with TRBD1. The CDR3 has 15 residues. Germline V gives CDR1 SNHLY, CDR2 FYNNEI. DNA for the CDR3: TGTGCCAGCAGGGAAGAGACAGGGGTGGGATATGGCTACACCTTC. It codes for CASREETGVGYGYTF.

This chain links TRBV5-4 with TRBJ2-7, with 7 bases matching TRBD2. CDR1 is SGHNT, CDR2 YYREEE, per germline (reference sequence). The CDR3 consists of 16 residues. J gave up 6 bases and V 0 bases, and 12 bases lay outside the gene matches. The CDR3 protein is CASSLAPSGTVGEQYF. DNA for the CDR3: TGTGCCAGCAGCTTGGCCCCTAGCGGAACAGTTGGCGAGCAGTACTTC.

A remark on this clone: Different DNA sequences within this sample yield the same CDR3. The chain recombines TRBV7-9 with TRBJ1-5; weak D call: TRBD1 (6 bases). The CDR3 sequence is 14 residues long. The germline V gene has CDR1 SEHNR and CDR2 FQNEAQ (reference sequence). V was cut by 3 bases and J by 0 bases, with 6 bases left in between. CDR3: CASSFRGSNQPQHF. CDR3 coding DNA: TGTGCCAGCAGCTTCAGGGGTAGCAATCAGCCCCAGCATTTT.

The chain joins TRBV27 to TRBJ2-2; D is uncertain. The CDR3 has 21 residues. From germline, CDR1 is MNHEY and CDR2 SMNVEV (reference sequence). Trimming removed 1 base at V and 8 bases at J, with 32 bases between. The CDR3 spells CASSLFEDRTGTGSSLGELFF. The CDR3 DNA sequence: TGTGCCAGCAGTTTATTTGAGGATAGAACCGGAACGGGTAGTTCCCTGGGGGAGCTGTTTTTT.